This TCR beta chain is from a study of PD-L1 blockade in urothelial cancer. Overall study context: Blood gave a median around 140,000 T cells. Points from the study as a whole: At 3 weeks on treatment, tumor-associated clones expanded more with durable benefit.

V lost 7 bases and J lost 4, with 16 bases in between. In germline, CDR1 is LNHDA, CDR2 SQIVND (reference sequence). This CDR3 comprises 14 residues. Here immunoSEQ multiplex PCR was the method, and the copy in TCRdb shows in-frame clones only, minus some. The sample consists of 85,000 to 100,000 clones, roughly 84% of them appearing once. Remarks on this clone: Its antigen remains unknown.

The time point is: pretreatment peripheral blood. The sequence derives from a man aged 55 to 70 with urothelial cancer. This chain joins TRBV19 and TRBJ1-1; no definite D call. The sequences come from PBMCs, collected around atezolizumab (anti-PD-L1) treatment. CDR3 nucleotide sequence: TGTGCCAGTATTCAGAGAGGTTATACCACTGAAGCTTTCTTT. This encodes CASIQRGYTTEAFF.